This T cell receptor (beta chain) was obtained from a study of cytomegalovirus exposure and HLA in healthy donors. Notes on the study in general: In an earlier analysis, about 87% or about 30%: the productive usage of most TCR beta V segments.

Primers: 60 Vbeta forward and 13 Jbeta reverse. Only in-frame clones appear in the TCRdb table, and some are missing; sequencing was by immunoSEQ multiplex PCR. The sample includes about 200,000 clones, approximately 82% seen only once; the top ten take around 1.7%. Germline loops: CDR1 MGHRA, CDR2 YSYEKL. The CDR3 contains 18 residues. J was trimmed by 3 bases and V by 4 bases; bases with no gene match: 13. Details on this clone: What it binds is not known.

The material sequenced was PBMCs. V and J are TRBV4-1 and TRBJ2-3, with 10 bases fitting TRBD2. The sequence was obtained from a woman aged 18-30 years in good health and CMV-seronegative. In DNA, the CDR3 is TGCGCCAGCAGCCGCACTTTTTCAACTAGCGGGGCGACAGATACGCAGTATTTT. Protein: CASSRTFSTSGATDTQYF.